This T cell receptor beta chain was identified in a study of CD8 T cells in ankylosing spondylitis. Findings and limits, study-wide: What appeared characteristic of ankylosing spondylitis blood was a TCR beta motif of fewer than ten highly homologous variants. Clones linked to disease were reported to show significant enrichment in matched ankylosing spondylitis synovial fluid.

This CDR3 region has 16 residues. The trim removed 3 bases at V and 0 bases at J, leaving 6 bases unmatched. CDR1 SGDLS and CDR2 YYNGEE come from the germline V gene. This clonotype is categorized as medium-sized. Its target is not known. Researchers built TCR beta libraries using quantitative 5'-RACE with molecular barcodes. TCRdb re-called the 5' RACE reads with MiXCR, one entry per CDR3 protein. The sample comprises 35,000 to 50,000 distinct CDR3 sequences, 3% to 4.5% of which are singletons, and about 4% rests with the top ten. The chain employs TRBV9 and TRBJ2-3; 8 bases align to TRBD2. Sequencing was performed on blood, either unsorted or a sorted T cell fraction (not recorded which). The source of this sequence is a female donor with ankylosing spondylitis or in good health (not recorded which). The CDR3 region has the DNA TGTGCCAGCAGCGCGGTCGGGGGGGTTAGCACAGATACGCAGTATTTT. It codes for CASSAVGGVSTDTQYF.